The 16 T cell receptor beta chains reported below all come from one sample, sequenced in a study of quantifying T cell responses using KT2 cells. Overall study context: cDNA was made from DNase-treated RNA using alpha and beta constant primers.

Each cDNA got a UMI-containing oligo ligated at its 3' end. First-round PCR used around 4 cycles and beta primers RC1.1 and RC1.2 covering TRBC1 and TRBC2. One entry per CDR3 protein, called by TCRdb with MiXCR from the UMI-ligation and nested PCR reads. Seen here are 30,000 or so distinct CDR3 sequences, 6% to 8% observed once, and the top ten hold less than 20%. Material for sequencing was PBMCs spiked with cells of the T cell clone KT2. These receptors originate from a human donor.

In DNA form, the CDR3 reads TGTGCCAGCAGACCAATTCGGACTAGCGGGGCGGATACGCAGTATTTT. Protein sequence: CASRPIRTSGADTQYF. The J gene is TRBJ2-3, the V gene TRBV6-5; TRBD2 agrees at 12 bases. The trim removed 6 bases at V and 6 bases at J, leaving 10 bases unmatched. CDR3 size: 16 residues. Germline CDR1 reads MNHEY; CDR2 reads SVGAGI.

This clonotype was seen a few times. The chain is built from TRBV29-1 and TRBJ2-7; D is unclear. The CDR3 runs 15 residues. CDR1 is SQVTM, CDR2 ANQGSEA, per germline. Trimming left V 3 bases short and J 3 bases short, with 18 bases between. CDR3 bases: TGCAGCGTTGAGGTCATACAACCGCTACTCTACGAGCAGTACTTC. This encodes CSVEVIQPLLYEQYF.

This clonotype occurred a few times. The CDR3 DNA follows: TGCAGTGCCGAGCAGAAGATGAACACTGAAGCTTTCTTT. Encoded protein: CSAEQKMNTEAFF. This rearrangement joins TRBV20-1 to TRBJ1-1, with D unresolved. Trimming removed 6 bases from V and 0 bases from J, with 11 bases in between. The CDR3 has 13 amino acids. Germline-derived CDR1 and CDR2 are DFQATT and SNEGSKA (reference sequence).

At least ten counts were recorded for this clonotype. This chain links TRBV6-4 with TRBJ2-1; 7 nucleotides match TRBD2. Losses at the gene ends were 5 bases for V and 4 bases for J; bases not matched to a gene: 2. The germline gives CDR1 MRHNA, CDR2 SNTAGT. The CDR3 contains 13 residues. CDR3 residues: CASSWTRYNEQFF. The CDR3 coding sequence is TGTGCCAGCAGTTGGACTAGGTACAATGAGCAGTTCTTC.

There are many counts of this clonotype. The chain employs TRBV5-5 and TRBJ1-5; no clear D gene. CDR1 is SGHKS, CDR2 YYEKEE, per germline (reference sequence). Trimming shortened V by 0 bases and J by 8 bases, and 12 bases separated the two germline ends. CDR3 length: 14 residues. Here the CDR3 reads CASSLGSAGEPQHF. For the CDR3, the DNA is TGTGCCAGCAGCTTGGGATCAGCCGGGGAGCCCCAGCATTTT.

This clonotype showed up many times. The DNA of the CDR3 is TGCAGTGCTAGAGATCTACGGCTAGCCGAGGAGACCCAGTACTTC. It specifies CSARDLRLAEETQYF. The chain carries TRBV20-1 and TRBJ2-5, with D perhaps TRBD2 (5 bases). CDR1 and CDR2 (germline): DFQATT, SNEGSKA (reference sequence). Trimming cost V 0 bases and J 5 bases, with 16 bases left between them. The CDR3 is 15 residues long.

This clonotype was detected only a few times. This chain links TRBV3-1 with TRBJ1-5; no clear D. The CDR3 sequence is 14 residues long. V was shortened by 4 bases and J by 1 base, with 8 bases between the two germline ends. Germline CDR1 is LGHDT and CDR2 is YNNKEL (reference sequence). The chain's CDR3 is CASSRSRSNQPQHF. The DNA for the CDR3 is TGTGCCAGCAGCCGTTCAAGAAGCAATCAGCCCCAGCATTTT. The whole variable domain, remainder taken from reference TRBV3-1 and TRBJ1-5, is DTAVSQTPKYLVTQMGNDKSIKCEQNLGHDTMYWYKQDSKKFLKIMFSYNNKELIINETVPNRFSPKSPDKAHLNLHINSLELGDSAVYFCASSRSRSNQPQHFGDGTRLSIL.

This clonotype was detected a few times. The rearrangement uses TRBV7-9 and TRBJ2-7; 11 bases match TRBD1. With V trimmed by 5 bases and J by 3 bases, 12 bases remained unmatched. Germline V CDR1 and CDR2: SEHNR, FQNEAQ (reference sequence). The CDR3 consists of 17 residues. The chain's CDR3 is CASSRDRGQGGSYEQYF. CDR3 sequence (DNA): TGTGCCAGCAGCCGGGACAGGGGACAGGGGGGTAGCTACGAGCAGTACTTC.

The chain recombines TRBV15 with TRBJ2-3; D gene uncertain. Germline V lookup: CDR1 LNHNV, CDR2 YYDKDF (reference sequence). The CDR3 runs to 17 residues. Trimming shortened V by 5 bases and J by 0 bases, and 18 bases separated the two germline ends. The CDR3 loop reads CATSPRVGPTSTDTQYF. The CDR3 DNA reads as TGTGCCACCAGCCCCCGGGTCGGTCCTACTAGCACAGATACGCAGTATTTT.

In this sample, this clonotype turned up a few times. The chain recombines TRBV7-2 with TRBJ2-3; 7 bases agree with TRBD2. This CDR3 comprises 15 residues. V was clipped by 0 bases and J by 6 bases; unmatched bases: 6. Germline lookup yields CDR1 SGHTA and CDR2 FQGNSA. The CDR3 bases are TGTGCCAGCAGCTTAGCGCCCGCGGGAGCGGATACGCAGTATTTT. Protein product: CASSLAPAGADTQYF.

The V and J genes are TRBV18 and TRBJ2-5; TRBD2 aligns across 15 bases. The germline V gene encodes CDR1 KGHSH and CDR2 LQKENI. This CDR3 is built from 17 residues. V was clipped by 4 bases and J by 4 bases; unmatched bases: 7. The CDR3 protein is CASSQPGLAGGGETQYF. The DNA for the CDR3 is TGTGCCAGCTCACAACCGGGACTAGCGGGAGGAGGAGAGACCCAGTACTTC. The entire variable domain, with the rest obtained from reference TRBV18 and TRBJ2-5, is as follows: NAGVMQNPRHLVRRRGQEARLRCSPMKGHSHVYWYRQLPEEGLKFMVYLQKENIIDESGMPKERFSAEFPKEGPSILRIQQVVRGDSAAYFCASSQPGLAGGGETQYFGPGTRLLVL.

The chain uses TRBV15 and TRBJ2-7, with TRBD2 matching 15 bases. V dropped 5 bases and J dropped 4; count of bases not matched to a gene: 3. Germline assignment: CDR1 LNHNV and CDR2 YYDKDF (reference sequence). CDR3 length: 15 residues. The CDR3 loop is CATSAGTSGRYEQYF. CDR3 nucleotides: TGTGCCACCAGCGCCGGGACTAGCGGGAGGTACGAGCAGTACTTC.

The chain links TRBV6-2 or TRBV6-3 to TRBJ2-7, with D possibly matching TRBD2 (5 bases). This CDR3 has 15 residues. Trimming shortened V by 1 base and J by 4 bases, and 14 bases separated the two germline ends. Germline V gene data show CDR1 as MNHEY and CDR2 as SVGEGT. This CDR3 is CASSYYSGLSYEQYF. The DNA for the CDR3 is TGTGCCAGCAGTTACTACTCGGGGTTGAGTTACGAGCAGTACTTC.

This clonotype was detected a few times. This may stem from a read error, because a much larger clone lies one nucleotide away. A read error is likely, as this CDR3 ends without the conserved phenylalanine or tryptophan. The chain's CDR3 is CASSPYLNTEAFV. The CDR3 DNA sequence: TGTGCCAGCAGCCCCTATCTGAACACTGAAGCTTTCGTT. The chain couples TRBV11-2 to TRBJ1-1; D not certain. Germline CDR1 reads SGHAT; CDR2 reads FQNNGV. Between the trimmed V and J ends, which lost 5 bases and 0 bases, there was a span of 7 bases. The CDR3 runs to 13 residues.

This clonotype was detected only a few times. The chain joins TRBV9 to TRBJ2-2; D is unresolved. Trimming removed 3 bases at V and 1 base at J, with 7 bases between. The CDR3 has 14 residues. CDR1 SGDLS and CDR2 YYNGEE come from the germline V gene. For the CDR3, the DNA is TGTGCCAGCAGCGCGGAGAGGAACACCGGGGAGCTGTTTTTT. This sequence encodes CASSAERNTGELFF.

This clonotype was seen many times. This rearrangement joins TRBV9 to TRBJ1-4; no clear D. Germline CDR1 and CDR2: SGDLS and YYNGEE. V dropped 0 bases and J dropped 7 bases, with 10 bases sitting between them. This CDR3 comprises 14 residues. The CDR3 here is CASSVEGGFEKLFF. The CDR3 bases are TGTGCCAGCAGCGTAGAAGGAGGGTTTGAAAAACTGTTTTTT.